These 11 T cell receptor beta chains were sequenced from one sample in a study of blood T cell repertoires in COVID-19. Sequencing was performed with immunoSEQ multiplex PCR; in TCRdb, only in-frame clones are kept and a portion is missing. This sample yields 110,000 or so clones, of which about four fifths are seen a single time; roughly 9.4% belongs to the top ten. Material: peripheral blood. The receptors were gathered from a woman between 70 and 85 years old with acute or convalescent COVID-19.

The genes are TRBV5-6 and TRBJ1-2; D is uncertain. Germline V gene sequence: CDR1 SGHDT, CDR2 YYEEEE. The CDR3 covers 12 residues. V was cut by 0 bases and J by 4 bases, with 4 bases left in between. CDR3 sequence: CASSLGSYGYTF. CDR3 sequence (DNA): TGTGCCAGCAGCTTGGGTAGCTATGGCTACACCTTC.

The chain links TRBV18 to TRBJ1-2, with D perhaps TRBD1 (5 bases). CDR1 KGHSH and CDR2 LQKENI come from the germline V gene. V gave up 1 base and J gave up 7 bases, with 19 bases separating them. The CDR3 has 16 amino acids. CDR3 in DNA: TGTGCCAGCTCACCACGTGGGGCCAGGGTCATCGGTGGCTACACCTTC. It is translated as CASSPRGARVIGGYTF.

The chain uses TRBV5-1 and TRBJ2-3; TRBD2 matches at 7 bases. Germline CDR1 and CDR2: SGHRS and YFSETQ. The CDR3 extends over 15 amino acids. Trimming cost V 2 bases and J 6 bases; bases outside gene matches: 9. CDR3 residues: CASSLVPGGEDTQYF. The DNA for the CDR3 is TGCGCCAGCAGCTTAGTACCGGGGGGTGAGGATACGCAGTATTTT.

This chain uses TRBV28 with TRBJ2-1; 9 positions match TRBD1. Trimming took 6 bases from V and 4 from J; bases not matched to a gene: 7. Per germline, CDR1 MDHEN and CDR2 SYDVKM. The CDR3 totals 15 residues. This CDR3 reads CASSHRTGVYNEQFF. CDR3 sequence (DNA): TGTGCCAGCAGCCACCGGACAGGGGTTTACAATGAGCAGTTCTTC.

The V and J genes are TRBV7-2 and TRBJ2-1; D not resolved. This CDR3 is 12 amino acids long. The germline V gene encodes CDR1 SGHTA and CDR2 FQGNSA. The V gene lost 5 bases and the J gene lost 5 bases, with 7 bases spanning the gap. CDR3 region: CASSRFNNEQFF. CDR3 sequence (DNA): TGTGCCAGCAGCCGGTTCAACAATGAGCAGTTCTTC.

The genes are TRBV19 and TRBJ1-1, with TRBD1 identical over 7 bases. The V gene end was trimmed by 9 bases and the J gene end by 0 bases; junction bases not matched to a gene: 10. Germline V gene sequence: CDR1 LNHDA, CDR2 SQIVND (reference sequence). The CDR3 has 15 amino acids. CDR3 sequence: CASKQGRGMNTEAFF. The CDR3 bases are TGTGCCAGCAAACAGGGGAGAGGAATGAACACTGAAGCTTTCTTT.

This chain's CDR3 is CASRHGRTENTEAFF. In DNA, the CDR3 is TGTGCCAGCCGACACGGCAGAACGGAGAACACTGAAGCTTTCTTT. The chain recombines TRBV30 with TRBJ1-1; the D is unclear. V gave up 8 bases and J gave up 1 base, with 20 bases separating them. The germline gives CDR1 GTSNPN, CDR2 SVGIG (reference sequence). The CDR3 length is 15 residues.

This chain joins TRBV6-1 and TRBJ1-5, with 10 bases identical to TRBD1. This CDR3 spans 15 amino acids. The J segment lost 6 bases and the V segment lost 5 bases, leaving 7 bases of the junction unmatched. From germline, CDR1 is MNHNS and CDR2 SASEGT. The CDR3 loop is CASSSGTGVPQPQHF. The CDR3 nucleotides are TGTGCCAGCAGTTCCGGGACAGGGGTGCCTCAGCCCCAGCATTTT.

The chain joins TRBV3-1 (or the pseudogene TRBV3-2) to TRBJ2-1, with 7 bases fitting TRBD1. Germline loops: CDR1 LGHDT, CDR2 YNNKEL (reference sequence). The CDR3 has 15 residues. J lost 4 bases, V lost 0 bases, and 3 bases had no gene match. CDR3 loop: CASSQELGQYNEQFF. The CDR3 DNA reads as TGTGCCAGCAGCCAAGAGCTGGGACAGTACAATGAGCAGTTCTTC.

V and J are TRBV13 and TRBJ2-1, with 9 bases matching TRBD1. Germline CDR1 is PRHDT and CDR2 is FYEKMQ (reference sequence). The CDR3 extends over 14 amino acids. The junction had 4 bases not matched to a gene; V was cut back by 5 bases and J by 5 bases. The chain's CDR3 is CASSRRDRDNEQFF. DNA for the CDR3: TGTGCCAGCAGCCGCCGGGACAGGGACAATGAGCAGTTCTTC. Supplemented by reference TRBV13 and TRBJ2-1, the full variable domain reads AAGVIQSPRHLIKEKRETATLKCYPIPRHDTVYWYQQGPGQDPQFLISFYEKMQSDKGSIPDRFSAQQFSDYHSELNMSSLELGDSALYFCASSRRDRDNEQFFGPGTRLTVL.

The rearrangement uses TRBV2 and TRBJ2-1, with 11 positions matching TRBD2. Losses at the gene ends were 6 bases for V and 3 bases for J; bases not matched to a gene: 19. The CDR3 has 20 amino acids. Germline V CDR1 and CDR2: SNHLY, FYNNEI. The CDR3 nucleotides read TGTGCCAGCAGCCTCCAACCCACTAGCGGGAGAGGGGGCTACTACAATGAGCAGTTCTTC. Its protein product is CASSLQPTSGRGGYYNEQFF.